This T cell receptor (beta chain) was captured in a study of molecular identifiers for immune sequencing clone quantification. This clonotype was counted a few times. One entry per CDR3 protein, called by TCRdb with MiXCR from the PCR reads. The table shows about 100,000 distinct CDR3 sequences, with 36% occurring only once. The length of the CDR3 is 14 residues. CDR1 is MDHEN, CDR2 SYDVKM, per germline. With V trimmed by 6 bases and J by 2 bases, 7 bases remained unmatched. Sequences were obtained from naive CD8+ T cells from blood, with Jurkat cell RNA spiked in. Subset defined: FACS-sorted CD8+CD4-CCR7+CD45RA+ naive T cells. The chain employs TRBV28 and TRBJ2-7; 7 bases agree with TRBD1. The sequence was obtained from a human donor in good health. Some libraries in this study had Jurkat cell RNA spiked in. The CDR3, as DNA: TGTGCCAGCAGGGACCGGGACAGTACCTACGAGCAGTACTTC. It translates to CASRDRDSTYEQYF.